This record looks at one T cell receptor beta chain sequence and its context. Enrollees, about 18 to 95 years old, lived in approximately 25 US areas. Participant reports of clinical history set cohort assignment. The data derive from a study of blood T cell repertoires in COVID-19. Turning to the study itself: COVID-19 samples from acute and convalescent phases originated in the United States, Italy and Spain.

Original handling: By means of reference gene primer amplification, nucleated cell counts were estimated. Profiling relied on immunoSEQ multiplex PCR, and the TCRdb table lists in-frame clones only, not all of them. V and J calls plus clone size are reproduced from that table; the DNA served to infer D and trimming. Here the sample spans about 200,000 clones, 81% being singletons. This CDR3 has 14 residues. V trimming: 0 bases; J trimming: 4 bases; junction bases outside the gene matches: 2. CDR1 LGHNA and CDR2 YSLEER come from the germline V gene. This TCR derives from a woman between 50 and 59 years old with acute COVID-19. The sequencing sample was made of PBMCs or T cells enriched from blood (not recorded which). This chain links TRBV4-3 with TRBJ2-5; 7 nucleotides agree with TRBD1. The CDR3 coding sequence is TGCGCCAGCAGCCAAGATCGGACAGGAGAGACCCAGTACTTC. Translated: CASSQDRTGETQYF.